This TCR beta chain came from a study of OX40 agonist ivuxolimab in advanced cancers. The overall study: Cancers in dose escalation were hepatocellular, melanoma, renal cell and head and neck. Two cutaneous melanoma patients and one hepatocellular carcinoma patient, three in all, had partial responses.

The study, taken as a whole, reports: Fewer expanded clones were found on average in CD4+ than in CD8+ T cells. There were also nonresponders showing low normalized T-cell clonal expansion.

As to this clone: Its antigen is unidentified.

CDR1 is LNHDA, CDR2 SQIVND, per germline (reference sequence). The CDR3 runs to 15 residues. The trim removed 3 bases at V and 1 base at J, leaving 3 bases unmatched. Measured with immunoSEQ multiplex PCR; TCRdb has only the in-frame clones, and not every one. The sample carries approximately 73,000 clones, about nine tenths recorded once. The sequencing used CD4+ or CD8+ T cells sorted from blood, collected in a trial of the OX40 agonist ivuxolimab. J is TRBJ1-1 and V is TRBV19; TRBD1 matches at 9 bases. This TCR derives from an adult with an advanced solid tumor such as melanoma, head and neck, liver or kidney cancer. In nucleotides, the CDR3 is TGTGCCAGTAGTATGAACAGGGGGCGGAACACTGAAGCTTTCTTT. Translating gives CASSMNRGRNTEAFF.